Presented here are 28 T cell receptor beta chains from one specimen sequenced in a study of chemoradiotherapy in HPV16-positive cancers. Method: immunoSEQ multiplex PCR; TCRdb's copy keeps in-frame clones and lacks some. Of under 50,000 clones listed, more than 75% are singletons. Sample: blood, taken from a patient who underwent chemoradiotherapy. These receptors were obtained from a human donor with HPV-associated anogenital cancer.

This clone was found once. The chain is built from TRBV7-8 and TRBJ1-3; a possible D gene is TRBD1 (5 bases). Per germline, CDR1 SGHVS and CDR2 FQNEAQ. This CDR3 comprises 15 residues. Trimming left V 2 bases short and J 2 bases short, with 10 bases between. CDR3 sequence reads: CASSLRGNAGNTIYF. CDR3 in DNA: TGTGCCAGCAGCTTAAGGGGTAACGCTGGAAACACCATATATTTT.

This chain connects TRBV27 to TRBJ1-2; 9 bases fit TRBD1. Trimming at V came to 5 bases and at J to 5 bases, leaving 9 bases not matched to a gene. The V gene's germline CDR1 is MNHEY and CDR2 SMNVEV (reference sequence). The CDR3 is 15 amino acids. CDR3 nucleotide sequence: TGTGCCAGCAGTCTCAGGACAGGGGTTGGGTATGGCTACACCTTC. Its protein product is CASSLRTGVGYGYTF.

This clone was picked up a small number of times. The genes are TRBV11-3 and TRBJ1-4, with D uncertain. The CDR3 contains 14 residues. V was pared by 1 base and J by 6 bases, with 9 bases between. Germline CDR1 reads SGHNT; CDR2 reads YENEEA. The CDR3 coding sequence is TGTGCCAGCAGCTTAGGGGGTCTTGATGAAAAACTGTTTTTT. Translating gives CASSLGGLDEKLFF.

This clone has a single count. The J gene is TRBJ2-3, the V gene TRBV2; D possibly corresponds to TRBD2 (5 bases). The CDR3 has 15 amino acids. Trimming took off 5 bases at V and 6 bases at J, with 18 bases between the two ends. Germline lookup yields CDR1 SNHLY and CDR2 FYNNEI. The CDR3 sequence is CASSLRGPNLDTQYF. In DNA form, the CDR3 reads TGTGCCAGCAGTCTGCGCGGGCCGAACTTGGATACGCAGTATTTT.

V is TRBV6-5 and J is TRBJ2-3; 7 bases align to TRBD2. The CDR3 has 14 residues. V trimming: 2 bases; J trimming: 1 base; junction bases outside the gene matches: 0. Germline CDR1 and CDR2: MNHEY and SVGAGI. CDR3 protein: CASSYSGGTDTQYF. Written as DNA, the CDR3 is TGTGCCAGCAGTTACAGCGGGGGCACAGATACGCAGTATTTT.

The chain employs TRBV18 and TRBJ1-2; possible D gene TRBD1, 5 bases. The CDR3 is 12 residues long. Germline V gene data show CDR1 as KGHSH and CDR2 as LQKENI. V was cut by 6 bases and J by 8 bases, with 13 bases left in between. The CDR3 DNA reads TGTGCCAGCTCCCGGGACGGCGGAGGCTACACCTTC. Residues: CASSRDGGGYTF.

This clone was counted once. The chain recombines TRBV7-6 with TRBJ2-1; 11 positions match TRBD2. Germline CDR1 reads SGHVS; CDR2 reads FNYEAQ. The CDR3 consists of 16 residues. Germline trimming cut 5 bases from V and 9 bases from J; bases unmatched to any gene: 12. CDR3 bases: TGTGCCAGCAGCGCGCTAGCGGGGGGTAGGTCGGGTGAGCAGTTCTTC. Translating it yields CASSALAGGRSGEQFF.

The chain joins TRBV29-1 to TRBJ2-4; D possibly corresponds to TRBD2 (6 bases). Germline V CDR1 and CDR2: SQVTM, ANQGSEA. CDR3 size: 15 residues. V was cut by 2 bases and J by 2 bases, with 13 bases left in between. Here the CDR3 reads CSVEPSAGTKNIQYF. CDR3 nucleotides: TGCAGCGTTGAACCTAGCGCAGGAACCAAAAACATTCAGTACTTC.

The rearrangement joins TRBV5-4 to TRBJ2-7; the D gene is possibly TRBD1 (6 bases). V was cut by 0 bases and J by 4 bases, with 14 bases left in between. In germline, CDR1 is SGHNT, CDR2 YYREEE (reference sequence). This CDR3 is built from 15 residues. This chain's CDR3 is CASSLEKTGFYEQYF. The CDR3 DNA sequence: TGTGCCAGCAGCTTGGAAAAAACAGGGTTTTACGAGCAGTACTTC.

This chain connects TRBV5-1 to TRBJ2-3, with D hard to call. Germline V CDR1 and CDR2: SGHRS, YFSETQ. The CDR3 sequence is 16 residues long. The V end lost 3 bases, the J end lost 0 bases, and 14 bases lay between the germline ends. CDR3 protein: CASSSFAGSSTDTQYF. For the CDR3, the DNA is TGCGCCAGCAGCTCGTTTGCCGGATCTAGCACAGATACGCAGTATTTT.

The chain carries TRBV2 and TRBJ2-7, with D unresolved. Germline CDR1 reads SNHLY; CDR2 reads FYNNEI. Deletions cut 4 bases from V and 2 bases from J, with 9 bases between. The CDR3 extends over 13 amino acids. This CDR3 reads CASSGHGPYEQYF. The CDR3 region has the DNA TGTGCCAGCAGTGGACATGGACCCTACGAGCAGTACTTC.

This chain's CDR3 is CASSYGRGGQETQYF. The CDR3 DNA reads as TGTGCCAGCAGTTACGGGCGGGGGGGTCAAGAGACCCAGTACTTC. The chain employs TRBV6-5 and TRBJ2-5; 9 nucleotides align to TRBD2. The CDR3 length is 15 residues. Germline-derived CDR1 and CDR2 are MNHEY and SVGAGI. The V segment lost 2 bases and the J segment 2 bases; nucleotides outside the gene matches: 3.

This clone has more than one count but fewer than ten. V and J are TRBV14 and TRBJ1-6; possibly TRBD1 for D (5 bases). Trimming removed 2 bases from V and 14 bases from J, with 13 bases in between. CDR1 and CDR2 (germline): SGHDN, FVKESK. This CDR3 is built from 13 residues. CDR3: CASSQMGEVSLHF. The DNA for the CDR3 is TGTGCCAGCAGCCAAATGGGGGAGGTGTCCCTCCACTTT.

The V and J genes are TRBV18 and TRBJ1-1; 8 bases line up with TRBD1. The V gene's germline CDR1 is KGHSH and CDR2 LQKENI. The CDR3 sequence is 16 residues long. Trimming cost V 3 bases and J 1 base; bases outside gene matches: 7. Here the CDR3 DNA reads TGTGCCAGCTCACCCGTTGACAGGGGTTGGAACACTGAAGCTTTCTTT. It translates to CASSPVDRGWNTEAFF.

The V gene is TRBV5-1, the J gene TRBJ1-6; 8 bases line up with TRBD1. Germline CDR1 SGHRS, CDR2 YFSETQ. J gave up 9 bases and V 4 bases, and 9 bases lay outside the gene matches. CDR3 length: 15 residues. In DNA, the CDR3 is TGCGCCAGCAGCCCCGGCACAGGGGGAGGTTCACCCCTCCACTTT. Its protein is CASSPGTGGGSPLHF. Looking up the rest from reference TRBV5-1 and TRBJ1-6 gives the full variable domain: KAGVTQTPRYLIKTRGQQVTLSCSPISGHRSVSWYQQTPGQGLQFLFEYFSETQRNKGNFPGRFSGRQFSNSRSEMNVSTLELGDSALYLCASSPGTGGGSPLHFGNGTRLTVT.

The CDR3 nucleotides read TGCGCCAGCAGCTCGCACCTGGGACAGGGAGAAATATACACCTTC. It codes for CASSSHLGQGEIYTF. This chain uses TRBV5-1 with TRBJ1-2; TRBD1 matches 9 bases. CDR1 SGHRS and CDR2 YFSETQ come from the germline V gene. CDR3 size: 15 residues. V trimming: 3 bases; J trimming: 11 bases; junction bases outside the gene matches: 14.

A note on this clone: This sample also contains other DNA sequences that code for the same CDR3. The genes are TRBV20-1 and TRBJ2-7; D gene ambiguous. V dropped 0 bases and J dropped 3 bases, with 3 bases sitting between them. Germline loops: CDR1 DFQATT, CDR2 SNEGSKA (reference sequence). This CDR3 is built from 11 residues. CDR3 nucleotides: TGCAGTGCTAGAGAAGTCTACGAGCAGTACTTC. It is translated as CSAREVYEQYF.

The CDR3 nucleotides read TGTGCCAGCAGCGTCCTCTCCAACAAGGGCAATCAGCCCCAGCATTTT. Residues: CASSVLSNKGNQPQHF. This rearrangement joins TRBV7-9 to TRBJ1-5; D is uncertain. V shed 5 bases and J shed 2 bases, with 16 bases lying between them. Germline values: CDR1 SEHNR, CDR2 FQNEAQ (reference sequence). The CDR3 is made up of 16 amino acids.

The genes are TRBV7-9 and TRBJ2-7; 9 bases fit TRBD1. CDR3 length: 14 residues. Trimming at V came to 8 bases and at J to 2 bases, leaving 7 bases not matched to a gene. Germline V gene sequence: CDR1 SEHNR, CDR2 FQNEAQ (reference sequence). Written as DNA, the CDR3 is TGTGCCAGCGGCCAGGACAGGGGCACCTACGAGCAGTACTTC. Residues: CASGQDRGTYEQYF. The entire variable domain, with the rest obtained from reference TRBV7-9 and TRBJ2-7, is as follows: DTGVSQNPRHKITKRGQNVTFRCDPISEHNRLYWYRQTLGQGPEFLTYFQNEAQLEKSRLLSDRFSAERPKGSFSTLEIQRTEQGDSAMYLCASGQDRGTYEQYFGPGTRLTVT.

V and J are TRBV7-3 and TRBJ2-3; D is ambiguous. Germline loops: CDR1 SGHTA, CDR2 FQGTGA. V shed 2 bases and J shed 3 bases, with 6 bases lying between them. This CDR3 region has 13 residues. For the CDR3, the DNA is TGTGCCAGCAGCTTATACCATACAGATACGCAGTATTTT. Translation: CASSLYHTDTQYF.

This clone was counted only a few times. CDR3 in amino acids: CASSYATGEETQYF. In DNA, the CDR3 is TGTGCCAGCAGTTACGCGACAGGTGAAGAGACCCAGTACTTC. This sequence joins TRBV6-5 and TRBJ2-5; D may be TRBD1 (6 bases). Trimming pared 2 bases from V and 3 bases from J, leaving 10 bases between. In germline, CDR1 is MNHEY, CDR2 SVGAGI. The CDR3 runs to 14 residues.

The rearrangement joins TRBV4-1 to TRBJ1-1; perhaps TRBD1 as D (5 bases). Germline V gives CDR1 MGHRA, CDR2 YSYEKL. The CDR3 covers 14 residues. V lost 9 bases and J 3 bases, leaving 17 bases between the germline ends. CDR3 amino acids: CASKPTGVYTEAFF. In DNA, the CDR3 is TGCGCCAGTAAGCCAACGGGGGTCTACACTGAAGCTTTCTTT.

The chain uses TRBV25-1 and TRBJ2-7; no definite D call. Germline CDR1 and CDR2: MGHDK and SYGVNS. The CDR3 contains 14 residues. Between the trimmed V and J ends, which lost 4 bases and 5 bases, there was a span of 15 bases. In nucleotides, the CDR3 is TGTGCCAGCAGTGTCAGTGGCAGATCTAACGAGCAGTACTTC. This codes for CASSVSGRSNEQYF.

This clone was seen only a few times. The V call is TRBV25-1, the J call TRBJ2-7; D is tentatively TRBD1 or TRBD2 (6 bases each). The germline gives CDR1 MGHDK, CDR2 SYGVNS. This CDR3 spans 15 amino acids. Trimming took off 2 bases at V and 3 bases at J, with 14 bases between the two ends. This CDR3 is CASSERGTSRYEQYF. For the CDR3, the DNA is TGTGCCAGCAGTGAAAGGGGGACTTCCCGCTACGAGCAGTACTTC.

This sequence joins TRBV7-9 and TRBJ1-1; TRBD1 agrees at 7 bases. Unmatched junction bases numbered 11, after V lost 7 bases and J lost 0 bases. Germline V gene lookup returns CDR1 SEHNR and CDR2 FQNEAQ (reference sequence). The CDR3 spans 16 residues. The CDR3 DNA is TGTGCCAGCACCGCACCGACAGGGTTCATGAACACTGAAGCTTTCTTT. Protein product: CASTAPTGFMNTEAFF. Full variable domain (outside the CDR3, taken from reference TRBV7-9 and TRBJ1-1): DTGVSQNPRHKITKRGQNVTFRCDPISEHNRLYWYRQTLGQGPEFLTYFQNEAQLEKSRLLSDRFSAERPKGSFSTLEIQRTEQGDSAMYLCASTAPTGFMNTEAFFGQGTRLTVV.

J is TRBJ1-2 and V is TRBV9, with D perhaps TRBD1 (5 bases). The length of the CDR3 is 13 residues. Per the germline V gene, CDR1 is SGDLS and CDR2 is YYNGEE. Trimming took 1 base from V and 8 from J, leaving 12 bases between them. DNA for the CDR3: TGTGCCAGCAGCGTAAGTGGACAAGGGGGCTACACCTTC. Its protein is CASSVSGQGGYTF.

The CDR3: CSVEDGDRAGQAFF. For the CDR3, the DNA is TGCAGCGTTGAAGATGGTGACCGGGCGGGTCAAGCTTTCTTT. J is TRBJ1-1 and V is TRBV29-1; D call uncertain. V lost 0 bases to trimming and J lost 9 bases, with 17 bases between them. CDR3 length: 14 residues. Germline CDR1 SQVTM, CDR2 ANQGSEA.

V is TRBV11-2 and J is TRBJ2-7; TRBD1 agrees at 7 bases. CDR1 is SGHAT, CDR2 FQNNGV, per germline. With 5 bases clipped from V and 5 bases from J, the junction kept 9 bases outside the gene matches. The CDR3 has 14 amino acids. The CDR3 DNA reads as TGTGCCAGCAGCCTCCGGGACAGTTTCCACGAGCAGTACTTC. Amino acid sequence: CASSLRDSFHEQYF.